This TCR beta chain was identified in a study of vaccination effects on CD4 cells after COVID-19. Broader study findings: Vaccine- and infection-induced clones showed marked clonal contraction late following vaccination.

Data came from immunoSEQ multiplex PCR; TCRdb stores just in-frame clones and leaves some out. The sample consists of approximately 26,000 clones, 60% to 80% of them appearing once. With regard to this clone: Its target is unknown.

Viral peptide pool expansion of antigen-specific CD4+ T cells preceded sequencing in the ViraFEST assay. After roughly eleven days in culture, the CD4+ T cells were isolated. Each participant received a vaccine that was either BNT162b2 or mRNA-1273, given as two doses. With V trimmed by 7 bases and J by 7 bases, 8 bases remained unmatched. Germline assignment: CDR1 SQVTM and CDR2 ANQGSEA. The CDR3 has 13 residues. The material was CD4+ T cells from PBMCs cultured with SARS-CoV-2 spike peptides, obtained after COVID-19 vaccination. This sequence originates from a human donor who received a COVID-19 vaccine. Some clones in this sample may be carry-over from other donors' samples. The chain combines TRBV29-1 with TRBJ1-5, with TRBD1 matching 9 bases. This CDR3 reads CSANRGQGQPQHF. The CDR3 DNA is TGCAGCGCAAACAGGGGGCAAGGACAGCCCCAGCATTTT.